Only a few counts were recorded for the clone carrying this T cell receptor beta chain. What it recognizes is unknown. Template switching with 5'RACE generated the TCR cDNA and added a universal primer site and UMIs. From the 5' RACE reads, TCRdb called clonotypes with MiXCR, one entry per CDR3 protein. The sample yields 450,000 to 550,000 distinct CDR3 sequences, about a fifth seen once. The data were taken from a study of T cells after yellow fever vaccination. Notes on the study in general: After the booster, approximately 96% of CD4 and about nine tenths of CD8 primary-response clones were re-detected. By day 5 rather than day 15, the secondary response had peaked, though it was weaker.

The material was PBMCs, obtained approximately 22 days after the first yellow fever vaccination. The TCR comes from a man between 18 and 29 years old who received the YFV17D yellow fever vaccine.

The CDR3 coding sequence is TGTGCCAGCAGTGAAGCTTCACGCACAGATACGCAGTATTTT. This gives the protein CASSEASRTDTQYF. V gene TRBV2 combines with J gene TRBJ2-3, with unresolved D. The ends were cut back, 0 bases at V and 1 base at J, with 5 bases in the middle. The CDR3 has 14 residues. CDR1 and CDR2 (germline): SNHLY, FYNNEI.